This T cell receptor beta chain comes out of a study of graft-versus-host responses after intestinal transplantation. On the study more broadly: Isolated intestinal, liver-intestinal, or multivisceral transplants had been given to the recipients.

The method was immunoSEQ multiplex PCR; TCRdb's version includes in-frame clones alone and lacks a portion of them. Of approximately 5,100 clones listed, 25% to 30% are singletons. The researchers put 200,000 CFSE-labeled responder cells into plates with 200,000 irradiated, violet-dye-labeled stimulator cells. This clone has just a few counts. The CDR3 has 17 residues. The sample in question was alloreactive CD8+ T cells from a mixed lymphocyte reaction culture, obtained before transplantation. Specified subset: CFSE-low proliferating T cells sorted from roughly six-day pre-transplant mixed lymphocyte reaction (GvH or HvG direction). The chain has TRBV21-1 and TRBJ1-1; the table's D call, TRBD1, has no DNA check behind it. TRBV21-1 is a known pseudogene. The sequence was obtained from a human patient who was an organ donor for intestinal transplantation. The chain's CDR3 is CASSQVVYRGKNTEAFF. The CDR3 coding sequence is TGTGCCAGCAGCCAAGTTGTATACAGGGGGAAGAACACTGAAGCTTTCTTT.